The 7 T cell receptor beta chains listed next were all sequenced from one sample in a study of Graves' ophthalmopathy and Graves' hyperthyroidism. Investigators amplified TCR beta CDR3 regions from RNA transcripts. HTBI primers primed a first-round RT-PCR, and a second-round multiplex PCR followed. TCRdb recomputed calls from the multiplex PCR reads with MiXCR, one row per CDR3 protein. The sample has about 150,000 distinct CDR3 sequences, roughly two fifths seen once. Sequencing input: peripheral blood. The receptor set was obtained from a woman in her thirties or forties with Graves' ophthalmopathy.

V and J are TRBV20-1 and TRBJ1-2, with 9 bases fitting TRBD1. From germline, CDR1 is DFQATT and CDR2 SNEGSKA (reference sequence). CDR3 length: 14 amino acids. The CDR3 spells CTGQDRGLVDGYTF. For the CDR3, the DNA is TGCACCGGTCAGGACAGGGGATTGGTCGATGGCTACACCTTC.

This clonotype was picked up many times. This chain's CDR3 is CAWTHGDRQETQYF. The CDR3 DNA reads TGTGCCTGGACCCACGGAGATCGGCAAGAGACCCAGTACTTC. The gene calls are TRBV30 and TRBJ2-5; no definite D call. Trimming cost V 4 bases and J 2 bases, with 14 bases left between them. The germline V gene has CDR1 GTSNPN and CDR2 SVGIG (reference sequence). The CDR3 covers 14 residues.

This clonotype was seen at least ten times. The chain recombines TRBV20-1 with TRBJ2-7; D perhaps matches TRBD2 (6 bases). Germline-derived CDR1 and CDR2 are DFQATT and SNEGSKA (reference sequence). The CDR3 is made up of 14 amino acids. V was cut by 3 bases and J by 0 bases, with 12 bases left in between. DNA of the CDR3: TGCAGTGCTAGGGGACTCCCAGACTCCTACGAGCAGTACTTC. This encodes CSARGLPDSYEQYF.

Only one count was recorded for this clonotype. V is TRBV11-2 and J is TRBJ2-2; TRBD1 agrees at 8 bases. The J segment lost 5 bases and the V segment lost 3 bases, leaving 8 bases of the junction unmatched. This CDR3 comprises 16 residues. Per germline, CDR1 SGHAT and CDR2 FQNNGV. CDR3 in amino acids: CASSLGRQGLTGELFF. CDR3 bases: TGTGCCAGCAGCTTGGGTAGACAGGGGCTTACCGGGGAGCTGTTTTTT. The full variable domain, with the rest looked up from reference TRBV11-2 and TRBJ2-2, is EAGVAQSPRYKIIEKRQSVAFWCNPISGHATLYWYQQILGQGPKLLIQFQNNGVVDDSQLPKDRFSAERLKGVDSTLKIQPAKLEDSAVYLCASSLGRQGLTGELFFGEGSRLTVL.

This clonotype has ten or more counts. The rearrangement links TRBV11-3 to TRBJ1-1; the D is unclear. This CDR3 has 15 residues. Trimming shortened V by 5 bases and J by 5 bases, and 18 bases separated the two germline ends. CDR1 and CDR2 (germline): SGHNT, YENEEA. CDR3 nucleotides: TGTGCCAGCAGCCCCCTGGCGGTACCGGGAACTGAAGCTTTCTTT. Residues: CASSPLAVPGTEAFF.

This clonotype was counted between two and nine times. This chain connects TRBV19 to TRBJ2-6; D is perhaps TRBD1 (5 bases). The CDR3 consists of 16 residues. CDR1 is LNHDA, CDR2 SQIVND, per germline (reference sequence). Trimming took 9 bases from V and 1 from J, leaving 16 bases between them. Here the CDR3 reads CASQRAGQSGANVLTF. The CDR3 nucleotides are TGTGCCAGCCAACGAGCAGGGCAATCTGGGGCCAACGTCCTGACTTTC.

This clonotype was picked up many times. The chain joins TRBV6-2 or TRBV6-3 to TRBJ2-5; D remains unclear. CDR3 length: 12 residues. Trimming stripped 4 bases from V and 2 bases from J, with 5 bases between. The germline CDR1 and CDR2 sequences are MNHEY and SVGEGT. CDR3 protein: CASSLGQETQYF. As DNA, the CDR3 is TGTGCCAGCAGTTTAGGGCAAGAGACCCAGTACTTC.